This entry describes one TCR beta chain. This clonotype was found a few times. It lacks a known antigen. No quality values exist for individual bases; no much larger clone is one base distant. The entry originates in a study of blood T cells in healthy people across ages (dated by TCRdb to about 2015). Regarding the research as a whole: In model experiments, template switching captured about one uniquely barcoded TCR beta cDNA molecule for every two T cells. Using deep sequencing normalized with unique cDNA molecular identifiers, the study measured how TCR beta repertoire diversity changes with age. Donors were grouped into four age groups: young (average 16 years), middle-aged (around 39), aged (approximately 67) and long-lived (around 80). To avoid experimental bias, donors of different ages were randomly spread across the sequencing lanes. For two donors (one aged 18 to 29 and one aged 80 or older), the study analyzed two additional independent replicas of 1 million unique cDNA reads from the same blood draw.

The paper as a whole reports these results and caveats: Bulk unsorted PBMC profiling prevented conclusive comparison of naive and antigen-experienced compartments. Estimates of total diversity based on one million sequenced T cells were considered lower bounds and underestimates. There was a strong correlation between observed TCR beta diversity and the percentage of naive T cells measured by flow cytometry. The long-lived group showed more naive CD4+ T cells, fewer expanded clones and increased TCR diversity than the aged group, suggesting age selection. As age increased, observed TCR beta diversity per million T cells dropped in a roughly linear way, and a significant reduction was already evident by age 40. The CMV infection status of donors was not known, potentially confounding age-related changes in expanded clonotypes.

The approximately 39 donors, aged 6 to 90 years, were systemically healthy Caucasian individuals from Russia. Each donor gave ten milliliters of peripheral blood, collected into EDTA-treated Vacutainer tubes. Ficoll-Paque density-gradient centrifugation was used to isolate PBMCs, with at least 7 million per sample. Total RNA was extracted from PBMCs with Trizol reagent, with at least 6 micrograms obtained per sample. For every donor, an aliquot of PBMCs went through flow cytometry to measure the percentages of naive CD45RAhigh/CD27high T cells. Receptor libraries were prepared by 5' RACE. Sequencing took place on an Illumina HiSeq 2500. A second PCR of about 7 to 12 cycles was run with a J-beta primer mix and a sample-barcoded 5' primer. A template-switch 5' adaptor carrying 12 random nucleotides introduced a unique molecular identifier onto each TCR beta cDNA molecule. Each sample yielded at least 3 million CDR3-containing paired-end reads. First-strand cDNA was synthesized from all RNA with the Mint cDNA synthesis kit, primed by a TRBC-specific oligonucleotide. All cDNA was treated with uracil-DNA glycosylase and then went through a first 18-cycle PCR with the universal primers M1SS and BC2_uni_R. Concerning the study's data processing: For normalization, 1 million high-quality reads, each with a distinct molecular identifier, were randomly selected from each sample. Reads sharing molecular identifiers were discarded rather than binned into consensus sequences. MiTCR, set to a Q25 quality threshold and the strictest error-elimination algorithm, was used for CDR3 identification, clonotype clustering and error correction. A nonparametric unseen species model using Euler transformation provided a lower-bound estimate of total TCR beta diversity. TCRdb reprocessing: public reads trimmed at Q25 with fastp, clones called with MiXCR, in-frame beta chains kept. For every CDR3 protein sequence, its rows merge into one entry that carries the most common genes and DNA. These V and J calls rely on TCRdb rather than the paper's analysis. Here the sample has 1,100,000 or so distinct CDR3 sequences; around 45% occur a single time. Approximately 17% of the sample is in the top ten clones.

The CDR3 numbers 15 residues from cysteine through phenylalanine. Just CDR3 DNA is preserved here, 45 bases in frame from base 1. From a lookup of the germline V gene (reference sequence), CDR1 and CDR2 are MNHNY and SVGAGI. The receptor was isolated from a woman aged 55-70 years in good health. Sequenced input: blood. In this chain, TRBV6-6 is recombined with TRBJ2-5; 13 bases in the junction line up with TRBD2. The DNA matches TRBJ2-7 better at its end, which makes the J call doubtful. The CDR3 in this case is CASSYAGLAGDEQYF. The DNA is TGTGCCAGCAGTTACGCAGGACTAGCGGGAGACGAGCAGTACTTC.